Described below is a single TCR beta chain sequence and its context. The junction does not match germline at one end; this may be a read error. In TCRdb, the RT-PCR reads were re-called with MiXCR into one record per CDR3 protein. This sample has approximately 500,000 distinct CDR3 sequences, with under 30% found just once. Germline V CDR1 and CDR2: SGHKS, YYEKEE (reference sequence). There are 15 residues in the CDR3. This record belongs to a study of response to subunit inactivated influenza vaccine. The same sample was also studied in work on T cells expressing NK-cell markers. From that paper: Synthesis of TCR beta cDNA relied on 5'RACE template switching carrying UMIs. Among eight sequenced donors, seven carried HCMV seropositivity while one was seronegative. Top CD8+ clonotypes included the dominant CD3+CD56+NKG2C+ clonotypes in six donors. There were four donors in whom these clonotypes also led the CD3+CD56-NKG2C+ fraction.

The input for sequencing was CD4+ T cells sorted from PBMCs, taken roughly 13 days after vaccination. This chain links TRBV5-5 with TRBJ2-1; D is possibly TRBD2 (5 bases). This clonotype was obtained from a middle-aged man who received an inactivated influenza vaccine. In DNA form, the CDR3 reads TGTGCCAGCAACTTGCTTGGAGGTCGCTTCGGCGGGCAGTTCTTC. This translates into CASNLLGGRFGGQFF. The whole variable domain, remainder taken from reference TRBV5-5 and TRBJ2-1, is DAGVTQSPTHLIKTRGQQVTLRCSPISGHKSVSWYQQVLGQGPQFIFQYYEKEERGRGNFPDRFSARQFPNYSSELNVNALLLGDSALYLCASNLLGGRFGGQFFGPGTRLTVL.